This T cell receptor beta chain was obtained from a study of cytomegalovirus exposure and HLA in healthy donors listed by TCRdb under 2017. As for the study more broadly: According to an earlier analysis of 587 of the donors, 200 million or so T cells yielded 117 million unique TCR beta sequences and 276 Gb of sequence data. Besides the first cohort of 500 to 700 subjects, a separate validation cohort made up of 95 to 150 different subjects was used. Several DR-DQ haplotypes were treated as single units for association and clustering because of strong linkage in the cohort. The study aimed to test whether cataloging public T cell receptors could reveal signatures of past pathogen exposure. A later analysis re-examined previously published TCR beta repertoires from over 500 donors and added high-resolution HLA genotyping to investigate patterns of TCR occurrence. The study profiled the T cell repertoires of under 850 subjects by immunosequencing and related them to cytomegalovirus serostatus. To predict cytomegalovirus infection status, the study combined high-throughput TCR immunosequencing, statistical association of individual TCRs with disease status, and machine learning. Every repertoire in the discovery cohort had been generated on one and the same sequencing platform. An earlier analysis of around 580 of the donors used high-throughput TCR beta sequencing to judge whether each TCR beta V gene segment behaved as functional or pseudogenic. Both class I and class II loci were covered by HLA typing, at four-digit resolution. A later genetic analysis used genome-wide SNP genotypes for about 65% of the roughly 670 donors, treating that subset as a discovery cohort. In the later analysis, no new phenotypic data were used to find candidate immune exposures; instead, reliance was placed on TCR beta sequences and their occurrence across donors. Among some 400 genotyped donors of the cohort, an average of around 220,000 unique TCR beta nucleotide sequences was sequenced per donor, of which about 20% were non-productive. Donor age, sex, ethnicity and CMV serostatus were compiled alongside the repertoire data. The genetic ancestry cluster associated with self-reported Caucasian donors included 81% of the roughly 400 genotyped donors. About 320 gigabases of sequencing data and tens of millions of unique TCR sequences were included in an early release covering about 620 HLA-typed donors. Typing coverage differed by locus: A, B, C, DRB1 and DQB1 were typed in roughly 629-630 donors, DQA1 in roughly 500, DPA1 in roughly 590, and DPB1 in around 490.

As regards this clone: The antigen this receptor binds is unknown.

The cohort was made up of around 720 healthy bone marrow donors. All cohort members were sampled while nominally healthy, although unrecorded immune exposures were likely present. The donor was CMV seronegative and belonged to the group of 380 or so seronegative cohort members. Every donor gave a peripheral blood sample, and the peripheral blood mononuclear cells from that sample were used for TCR beta sequencing. Genomic DNA was extracted from the blood cell samples with the Qiagen DNeasy Blood Extraction Kit. The library was produced with the immunoSEQ multiplex PCR assay. The multiplex PCR relied on a mix of 60 forward primers for TCR Vbeta segments and 13 reverse primers for TCR Jbeta segments. A multiplex PCR assay on genomic DNA amplified the CDR3 region of rearranged TCR beta genes. The Illumina HiSeq System was used to sequence the amplified TCR beta libraries as 87-base-pair reads. In the authors' own workflow: In a later analysis, 70 million to 95 million unique TCR beta chains were counted across the 650 to 700 repertoires, and approximately 11 million of these chains were shared by at least two donors. Raw reads were error-corrected and collapsed into unique sequences by a nearest-neighbor algorithm in which closely related sequences were merged to remove PCR and sequencing errors. Alignment of CDR3 sequences to IMGT reference sequences was used to assign V, D and J gene segments. For a sequence to be retained, a match of at least six nucleotides was required to both a V gene segment and a J gene segment. Rearrangements were called productive when the CDR3 lacked stop codons and stayed in frame with V and J; all others were non-productive. Following IMGT convention, CDR3 was defined as the stretch from the second conserved V-encoded cysteine to the conserved J-encoded phenylalanine. In an earlier analysis of more than 550 of the donors, sequences lacking an unambiguous match to a single V gene segment were excluded. In an earlier analysis of several hundred of the donors, V segments were called functional above 56.7% productive rearrangements and were called segregating when the between-donor standard deviation exceeded 5%. To diagnose cytomegalovirus status from the catalog of TCR beta chain sequences, a statistical classification framework was built. A later analysis assigned V and J genes by comparing TCR nucleotide sequences with IMGT/GENE-DB human TR gene sequences. In a later analysis, CDR3 sequences and most-parsimonious VDJ recombination scenarios were assigned using the TCRdist pipeline. In a later analysis, every TCR beta chain was defined by the combination of its CDR3 amino acid sequence and its V-gene family, and reads without a unique V-gene family were dropped. In a later analysis, around 650 highly shared, low-generation-probability nucleotide sequences were removed to address suspected cross-contamination and a sequencing artifact. In a later analysis, a clonal expansion index was calculated for each public chain from normalized within-repertoire ranks of inferred template counts. In a later analysis, generation probabilities were computed using a VDJ recombination model fitted to out-of-frame rearrangements, and the results were checked against IGoR. In a later analysis, TCR-TCR, TCR-HLA and TCR-CMV co-occurrence was scored with hypergeometric tests, and a repertoire-size bias correction was applied to TCR pairs. To estimate false discovery rates, a later analysis permuted the HLA or CMV assignments 20 times. In a later analysis, co-occurring TCRs were grouped using DBSCAN, and TCRdist sequence similarity was added for clustering within HLA-allele-positive subsets. Co-occurrence clustering excluded repertoires with fewer than 30,000 or more than 120,000 public chains, plus five with anomalous nucleotide sharing. TCRdb took this table from immuneACCESS and kept in-frame rearrangements with V and J called. Such tables lack part of the clones; where checked against another copy, unresolved V genes explain under half of the gap, and the rest is unexplained. V, J and clone size are taken as reported in that table, and D and trimming were inferred from the DNA itself. The sample's table lists a count of roughly 140,000 clones. The ten largest clonotypes hold under 3.5% of the sample.

CDR1 is given as SGDLS and CDR2 as YYNGEE, both from the germline V gene. Trimming takes 1 base from V and 3 bases from J, and the germline ends sit 14 bases apart. Its CDR3 holds 16 amino acids, cysteine through phenylalanine. Only the CDR3 part of the read is kept: 48 bases, read in frame from the first base. General study outcomes and caveats: In vitro tests confirmed that a few of the cytomegalovirus-associated TCR beta chains recognize cytomegalovirus antigens. Cytomegalovirus status was reported to be diagnosed by the classifier with high specificity and sensitivity in both the original and validation cohorts. Because counts were too low, around 17 rarely observed V segments, including chromosome 9 orphons, were left out of the earlier analysis of some 640 of the donors. Because some donors lacked HLA typing at each locus, the association tests relied only on the typed subset. The study listed 170 or so TCR beta chains as associated with cytomegalovirus. The sequencing pipeline was judged likely to have produced a cluster of highly shared sequence variants as a technical artifact. The authors suggested that the approach could potentially be generalized to other disease states and immunological phenotypes. Sequencing depth was assumed to be roughly uniform across donors in the presence/absence analyses, though that assumption may not hold. A later analysis reported that several top co-occurrence clusters appeared linked to parvovirus B19, influenza, CMV and Epstein-Barr virus. Most CMV-associated TCR beta chains appeared to be HLA-restricted in a later analysis, and the HLA associations seemed to be driven largely by CMV exposure. The only immune exposure information available for the cohort was CMV serostatus. A further reported finding was that TCR beta sequences accurately predicted the HLA-A and HLA-B alleles for most subjects in the first cohort. In this cohort, only TCR beta chains were sequenced, and detectable features were limited by the absence of alpha or paired-chain data. Some IMGT-functional V segments, including TRBV6-2 and TRBV6-3, could not be distinguished by the 87-base-pair reads and were therefore excluded. A later genetic analysis reported fewer N-insertions in productive TCRs among donors in an Asian-associated ancestry cluster than the approximately 700-donor mean. Linkage disequilibrium might explain the correlated functional status among segregating V segments, but an unknown experimental factor could not be ruled out. Broadly in line with IMGT annotations, most TCR beta V segments showed up in productive rearrangements about 87% or about 30% of the time in an earlier analysis of 450 to 600 of the donors. An association between a missense DCLRE1C variant and V-gene and J-gene trimming of TCR beta chains was found in a later genetic analysis and replicated in an independent cohort. Assigning TCR associations to individual alleles was difficult when HLA alleles, especially DR and DQ, strongly co-occurred. In a later analysis, TCR association rates were found to vary across HLA loci, with the most associated TCRs seen for DRB1 alleles and the fewest for HLA-C alleles. Most TCR sequences were observed very rarely across donors, whereas some public TCRs were present in many individuals. A later analysis found that HLA-associated TCR beta chains were more clonally expanded and had lower generation probabilities than equally common non-associated chains. A later analysis associated about 18,000 TCR beta sequences with specific HLA alleles at a false discovery rate of 0.05.

The material sequenced was PBMCs. The chain couples TRBV9 to TRBJ2-1, with TRBD2 tentatively as D gene (6 bases match). This clonotype was sampled from a man aged 35 to 55 in good health and CMV-seronegative. At the DNA level, the sequence is TGTGCCAGCAGCGTAAGACTAGAAGGAGACTACAATGAGCAGTTCTTC. Translated, this gives CASSVRLEGDYNEQFF.